The source of this T cell receptor beta chain is a study of regulatory T cells in long-lasting Graves disease. Broader study findings: TCR diversity was lower in persistent than newly diagnosed Graves' disease. Persistent patients had a count of shared public clonotypes (about 2,500) that exceeded that of new patients (approximately 1,000).

The CDR3 runs to 16 residues. V was pared by 1 base and J by 2 bases, with 4 bases of the junction left unmatched. Germline V CDR1 and CDR2: SEHNR, FQNEAQ (reference sequence). Sequencing libraries for TCR beta were prepared with iRepertoire HTBI primers and Arm-PCR of CDR3 regions. TCRdb re-derived calls from the multiplex PCR reads in MiXCR, one entry per CDR3 protein. This sample has about 460,000 distinct CDR3 sequences, with 22% found just once. About this clonotype: Its specificity is unknown.

Time point noted: persistent/refractory GD, antithyroid drugs over 5 years with positive TRAb. The authors made the TCR library using RNA they extracted from PBMCs. Per American Thyroid Association guidelines, Graves' disease was diagnosed. Blood from the periphery, approximately 8.6 milliliters in all, was drawn into EDTA tubes. The TCR was taken from a female donor with Graves disease. The material was peripheral blood mononuclear cells (PBMCs), obtained when the disease was refractory, from a patient treated with antithyroid drugs. The chain recombines TRBV7-9 with TRBJ1-5; 8 bases are shared with TRBD1. The CDR3 coding sequence is TGTGCCAGCAGCTTAGGAGGACAGGGTGGCAATCAGCCCCAGCATTTT. It translates to CASSLGGQGGNQPQHF.